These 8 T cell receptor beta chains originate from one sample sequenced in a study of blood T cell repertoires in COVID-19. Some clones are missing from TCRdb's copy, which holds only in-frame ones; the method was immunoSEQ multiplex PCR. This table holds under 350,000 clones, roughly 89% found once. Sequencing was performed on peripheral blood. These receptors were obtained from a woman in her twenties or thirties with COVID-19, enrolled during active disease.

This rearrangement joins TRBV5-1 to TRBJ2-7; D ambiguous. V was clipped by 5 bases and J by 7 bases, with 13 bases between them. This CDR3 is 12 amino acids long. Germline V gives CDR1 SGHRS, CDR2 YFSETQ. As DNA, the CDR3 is TGCGCCAGCAGGCTTGACAATTTAGAGCAGTACTTC. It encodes CASRLDNLEQYF.

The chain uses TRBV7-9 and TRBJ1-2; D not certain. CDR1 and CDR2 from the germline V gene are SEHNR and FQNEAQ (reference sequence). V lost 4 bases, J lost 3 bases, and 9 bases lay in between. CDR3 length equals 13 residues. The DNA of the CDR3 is TGTGCCAGCAGCTGGAACGGGTACTATGGCTACACCTTC. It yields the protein CASSWNGYYGYTF.

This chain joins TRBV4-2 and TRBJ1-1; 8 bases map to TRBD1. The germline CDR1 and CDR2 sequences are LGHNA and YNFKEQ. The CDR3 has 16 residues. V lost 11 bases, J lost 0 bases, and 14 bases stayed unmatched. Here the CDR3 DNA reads TGTGCCTCCGGGGTGGCAGGGGGCCGATTGAACACTGAAGCTTTCTTT. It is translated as CASGVAGGRLNTEAFF.

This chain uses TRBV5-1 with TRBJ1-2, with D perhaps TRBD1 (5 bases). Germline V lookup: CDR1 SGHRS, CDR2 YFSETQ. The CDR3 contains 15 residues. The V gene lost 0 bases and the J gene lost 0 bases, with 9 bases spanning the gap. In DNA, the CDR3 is TGCGCCAGCAGCTTGGTCGGCAGGGCTAACTATGGCTACACCTTC. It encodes CASSLVGRANYGYTF.

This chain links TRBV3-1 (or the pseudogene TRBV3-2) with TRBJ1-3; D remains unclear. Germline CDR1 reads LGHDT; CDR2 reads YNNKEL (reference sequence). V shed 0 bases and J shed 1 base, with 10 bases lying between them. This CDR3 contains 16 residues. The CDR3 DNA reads TGTGCCAGCAGCCAAGATCTGAGGGCTTCTGGAAACACCATATATTTT. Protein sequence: CASSQDLRASGNTIYF.

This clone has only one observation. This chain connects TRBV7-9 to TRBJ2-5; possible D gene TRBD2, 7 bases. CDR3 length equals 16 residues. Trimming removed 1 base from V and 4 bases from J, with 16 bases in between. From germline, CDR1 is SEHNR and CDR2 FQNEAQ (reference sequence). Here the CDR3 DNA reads TGTGCCAGCAGCTTAGTTGTACGGGGGGCCGGAGAGACCCAGTACTTC. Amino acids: CASSLVVRGAGETQYF.

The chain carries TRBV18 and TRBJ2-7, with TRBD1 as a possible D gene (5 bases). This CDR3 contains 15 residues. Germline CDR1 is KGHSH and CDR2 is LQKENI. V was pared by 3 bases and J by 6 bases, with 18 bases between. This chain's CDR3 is CASSPGQADLGEQYF. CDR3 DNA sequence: TGTGCCAGCTCACCGGGGCAGGCGGATTTGGGCGAGCAGTACTTC.

CDR3 coding DNA: TGTGCCAGCAGCCGGTCCCCCTACGAGCAGTACGTC. It codes for CASSRSPYEQYV. J is TRBJ2-7 and V is TRBV28; no clear D gene. Germline V gene data show CDR1 as MDHEN and CDR2 as SYDVKM. This CDR3 spans 12 amino acids. Trimming removed 6 bases at V and 2 bases at J, with 8 bases between.